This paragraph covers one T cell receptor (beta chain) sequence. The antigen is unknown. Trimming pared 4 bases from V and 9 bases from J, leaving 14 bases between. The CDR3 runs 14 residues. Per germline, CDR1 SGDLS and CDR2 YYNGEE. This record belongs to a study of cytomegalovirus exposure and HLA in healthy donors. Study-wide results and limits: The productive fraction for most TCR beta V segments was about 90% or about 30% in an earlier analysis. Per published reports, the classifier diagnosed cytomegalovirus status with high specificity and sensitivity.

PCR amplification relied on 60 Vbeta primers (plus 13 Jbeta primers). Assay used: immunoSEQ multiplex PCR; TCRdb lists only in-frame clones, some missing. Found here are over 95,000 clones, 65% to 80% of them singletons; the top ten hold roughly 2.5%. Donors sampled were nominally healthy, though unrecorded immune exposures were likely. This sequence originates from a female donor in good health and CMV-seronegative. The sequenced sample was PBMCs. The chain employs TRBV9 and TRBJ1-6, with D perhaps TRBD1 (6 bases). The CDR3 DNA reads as TGTGCCAGCAGCCCCAGTGGGGGCGGTTCACCCCTCCACTTT. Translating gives CASSPSGGGSPLHF.